Following are 24 T cell receptor beta chains from one sample sequenced in a study of technical replicates of blood from a few donors. TCRdb's copy holds only in-frame clones and misses some; the assay was immunoSEQ multiplex PCR. The data show over 85,000 clones, over 85% seen once. The specimen was T cells isolated from PBMCs. These receptors were obtained from a human donor in good health.

The chain recombines TRBV11-2 with TRBJ2-3; 8 nucleotides agree with TRBD2. After removal of 5 bases from V and 4 bases from J, the junction contained 5 bases not matched to a gene. The CDR3 is made up of 14 amino acids. From germline, CDR1 is SGHAT and CDR2 FQNNGV. In DNA form, the CDR3 reads TGTGCCAGCAGCAAGCGGGGGACGGCAGATACGCAGTATTTT. The encoded protein is CASSKRGTADTQYF.

The chain combines TRBV28 with TRBJ1-4, with D unresolved. Germline CDR1 is MDHEN and CDR2 is SYDVKM. The V end was cut by 6 bases, the J end by 3 bases, with 14 bases between. The CDR3 is made up of 15 amino acids. Written as DNA, the CDR3 is TGTGCCAGCAGCATCGGTTGGGGAGCTAATGAAAAACTGTTTTTT. Protein product: CASSIGWGANEKLFF.

This clone came up once. V usage is TRBV29-1 and J usage is TRBJ2-2, with 14 positions matching TRBD2. Germline CDR1 is SQVTM and CDR2 is ANQGSEA. CDR3 length: 14 residues. J gave up 6 bases and V 6 bases, and 3 bases lay outside the gene matches. This CDR3 reads CSVGLAGESGELFF. The CDR3 nucleotides read TGCAGCGTGGGACTAGCGGGAGAGTCCGGGGAGCTGTTTTTT.

CDR3 protein: CASSQHNTGELFF. The CDR3 bases are TGTGCCAGCAGCCAACACAACACCGGGGAGCTGTTTTTT. This rearrangement joins TRBV6-5 to TRBJ2-2; no clear D. The CDR3 runs to 13 residues. V was clipped by 6 bases and J by 2 bases, with 7 bases between them. From germline, CDR1 is MNHEY and CDR2 SVGAGI.

The rearrangement uses TRBV5-4 and TRBJ2-7; maybe TRBD2 (8 bases). Per germline, CDR1 SGHNT and CDR2 YYREEE (reference sequence). The CDR3 contains 16 residues. The V end lost 0 bases, the J end lost 6 bases, and 19 bases lay between the germline ends. The CDR3 is CASSLVGQREMGEQYF. CDR3 nucleotide sequence: TGTGCCAGCAGCTTGGTGGGACAGCGGGAGATGGGCGAGCAGTACTTC.

J is TRBJ1-5 and V is TRBV5-1; 7 nucleotides align to TRBD1. V lost 4 bases, J lost 4 bases, and 2 bases stayed unmatched. The germline V gene has CDR1 SGHRS and CDR2 YFSETQ. This CDR3 contains 13 residues. The DNA of the CDR3 is TGCGCCAGCAGCCCAGGGGGGAATCAGCCCCAGCATTTT. Its protein product is CASSPGGNQPQHF.

Here the CDR3 reads CASSLPTPLIGEGGSYNEQFF. The CDR3 DNA is TGTGCCAGCAGTTTACCAACGCCCCTGATAGGGGAGGGGGGCTCCTACAATGAGCAGTTCTTC. This chain joins TRBV28 and TRBJ2-1; tentative D call: TRBD2 (7 bases). Per germline, CDR1 MDHEN and CDR2 SYDVKM. V lost 2 bases, J lost 0 bases, and 26 bases lay in between. The CDR3 spans 21 residues.

The CDR3 nucleotides read TGTGCCAGCAGTTACCTCCAGGCGAACTATGGCTACACCTTC. This gives the protein CASSYLQANYGYTF. The V gene is TRBV6-5, the J gene TRBJ1-2; D remains ambiguous. The V gene lost 2 bases and the J gene lost 2 bases, with 9 bases spanning the gap. The CDR3 sequence is 14 residues long. CDR1 and CDR2 (germline): MNHEY, SVGAGI.

The rearrangement links TRBV6-5 to TRBJ1-6; maybe TRBD1 (6 bases). This CDR3 contains 16 residues. Germline CDR1 is MNHEY and CDR2 is SVGAGI. V shed 4 bases and J shed 4 bases, with 14 bases lying between them. CDR3 loop: CASSFRTAGYNSPLHF. Here the CDR3 DNA reads TGTGCCAGCAGTTTCCGGACAGCCGGGTATAATTCACCCCTCCACTTT.

V is TRBV13 and J is TRBJ1-1; 7 nucleotides match TRBD1. V was clipped by 7 bases and J by 4 bases; unmatched bases: 6. The CDR3 loop spans 13 amino acids. Germline V gives CDR1 PRHDT, CDR2 FYEKMQ (reference sequence). CDR3 sequence: CASTLGTATEAFF. CDR3 nucleotide sequence: TGTGCCAGCACCCTGGGGACAGCCACTGAAGCTTTCTTT.

The chain combines TRBV29-1 with TRBJ2-7; 8 bases map to TRBD2. The junction had 3 bases not matched to a gene; V was cut back by 0 bases and J by 5 bases. Germline V gene data show CDR1 as SQVTM and CDR2 as ANQGSEA. The CDR3 is 13 residues long. CDR3 loop: CSVEEGGRNEQYF. In DNA form, the CDR3 reads TGCAGCGTTGAAGAGGGCGGGAGGAACGAGCAGTACTTC.

The chain joins TRBV15 to TRBJ2-7; 10 positions agree with TRBD1. With V trimmed by 5 bases and J by 6 bases, 4 bases remained unmatched. The CDR3 totals 13 residues. CDR1 and CDR2 (germline): LNHNV, YYDKDF (reference sequence). The CDR3 bases are TGTGCCACCAGCGGAGGGACAGGGGCCGAGCAGTACTTC. The encoded protein is CATSGGTGAEQYF. The full variable domain, with the rest looked up from reference TRBV15 and TRBJ2-7, is DAMVIQNPRYQVTQFGKPVTLSCSQTLNHNVMYWYQQKSSQAPKLLFHYYDKDFNNEADTPDNFQSRRPNTSFCFLDIRSPGLGDTAMYLCATSGGTGAEQYFGPGTRLTVT.

The chain carries TRBV10-2 and TRBJ1-5, with D perhaps matching TRBD1 (5 bases). The length of the CDR3 is 13 residues. The germline V gene has CDR1 WSHSY and CDR2 SAAADI. Trimming cost V 3 bases and J 4 bases, with 7 bases left between them. The DNA for the CDR3 is TGCGCCAGCAGTGATCAGGGAAATCAGCCCCAGCATTTT. Translating gives CASSDQGNQPQHF.

The chain uses TRBV10-3 and TRBJ1-4; D perhaps matches TRBD1 (5 bases). This CDR3 has 17 amino acids. Germline CDR1 is ENHRY and CDR2 is SYGVKD. Trimming left V 2 bases short and J 0 bases short, with 13 bases between. CDR3 in DNA: TGTGCCATCAGTGAGAGGCAGGGAAGAGCAACTAATGAAAAACTGTTTTTT. Its translation is CAISERQGRATNEKLFF.

The chain links TRBV1 to TRBJ1-2; the D call TRBD1 from the table was never checked on the DNA. TRBV1 counts as a pseudogene. This CDR3 has 15 residues. The chain's CDR3 is CTSSPLLRVNYGYTF. CDR3 DNA sequence: TGCACCAGCAGCCCCCTTCTCAGGGTTAACTATGGCTACACCTTC.

This chain joins TRBV13 and TRBJ2-2; 7 bases are shared with TRBD2. V trimming: 5 bases; J trimming: 3 bases; junction bases outside the gene matches: 9. CDR3 length: 16 residues. Germline values: CDR1 PRHDT, CDR2 FYEKMQ (reference sequence). The DNA of the CDR3 is TGTGCCAGCAGCCACCGACTAGCACTTGACACCGGGGAGCTGTTTTTT. Translating it yields CASSHRLALDTGELFF.

This chain links TRBV9 with TRBJ2-3; 8 nucleotides agree with TRBD2. The CDR3 consists of 15 residues. V was clipped by 4 bases and J by 6 bases; unmatched bases: 10. Germline V CDR1 and CDR2: SGDLS, YYNGEE. The CDR3 sequence is CASSLGGGRGDTQYF. The CDR3 DNA is TGTGCCAGCAGCCTTGGCGGGGGGAGAGGTGATACGCAGTATTTT.

This chain connects TRBV5-1 to TRBJ1-1; 9 bases map to TRBD1. Germline V gene lookup returns CDR1 SGHRS and CDR2 YFSETQ. The CDR3 loop spans 15 amino acids. Trimming took 1 base from V and 2 from J; bases not matched to a gene: 3. The CDR3 DNA follows: TGCGCCAGCAGCTTGAGGGGACAGGGTAACACTGAAGCTTTCTTT. This gives the protein CASSLRGQGNTEAFF.

The chain links TRBV6-5 to TRBJ2-5; tentative D call: TRBD1 (6 bases). V lost 3 bases and J lost 5, with 7 bases in between. CDR3 length equals 12 residues. Germline lookup yields CDR1 MNHEY and CDR2 SVGAGI. The CDR3 loop is CASSYQGETQYF. The CDR3 nucleotides are TGTGCCAGCAGTTATCAGGGGGAGACCCAGTACTTC.

The chain couples TRBV10-2 to TRBJ2-1, with 8 bases fitting TRBD2. Germline assignment: CDR1 WSHSY and CDR2 SAAADI. The trim removed 1 base at V and 4 bases at J, leaving 3 bases unmatched. The CDR3 runs to 15 residues. Written as DNA, the CDR3 is TGCGCCAGCAGTGAGTTCGGGAGGGGATACAATGAGCAGTTCTTC. Amino acid sequence: CASSEFGRGYNEQFF.

The J gene is TRBJ2-7, the V gene TRBV7-9, with D maybe TRBD2 (6 bases). The CDR3 extends over 15 amino acids. V was trimmed by 5 bases and J by 1 base, leaving 15 bases between them. Germline values: CDR1 SEHNR, CDR2 FQNEAQ (reference sequence). This CDR3 is CASSPLSGPSYEQYF. CDR3 DNA: TGTGCCAGCAGCCCCCTCAGCGGGCCATCCTACGAGCAGTACTTC.

This chain links TRBV6-5 with TRBJ1-1; D gene uncertain. The CDR3 contains 13 residues. CDR1 MNHEY and CDR2 SVGAGI come from the germline V gene. The germline V and J ends were trimmed by 5 bases and 1 base, with 8 bases remaining between them. The CDR3 DNA follows: TGTGCCAGCAGTGGAAACAGGAACACTGAAGCTTTCTTT. Translation gives CASSGNRNTEAFF.

V gene TRBV9 combines with J gene TRBJ1-1; D unclear. V gave up 0 bases and J gave up 0 bases, with 6 bases separating them. The CDR3 totals 14 residues. The germline CDR1 and CDR2 sequences are SGDLS and YYNGEE. CDR3: CASSVDSMNTEAFF. The CDR3 DNA follows: TGTGCCAGCAGCGTAGACAGCATGAACACTGAAGCTTTCTTT.

V usage is TRBV7-2 and J usage is TRBJ2-1; the match to TRBD2 covers 8 bases. V lost 6 bases to trimming and J lost 0 bases; unmatched junction nucleotides: 1. The CDR3 totals 14 residues. The germline V gene has CDR1 SGHTA and CDR2 FQGNSA. CDR3 loop: CASRGLVSYNEQFF. CDR3 DNA: TGTGCCAGCAGGGGACTAGTCTCCTACAATGAGCAGTTCTTC. The complete variable domain, with remaining parts taken from reference TRBV7-2 and TRBJ2-1, reads GAGVSQSPSNKVTEKGKDVELRCDPISGHTALYWYRQSLGQGLEFLIYFQGNSAPDKSGLPSDRFSAERTGGSVSTLTIQRTQQEDSAVYLCASRGLVSYNEQFFGPGTRLTVL.